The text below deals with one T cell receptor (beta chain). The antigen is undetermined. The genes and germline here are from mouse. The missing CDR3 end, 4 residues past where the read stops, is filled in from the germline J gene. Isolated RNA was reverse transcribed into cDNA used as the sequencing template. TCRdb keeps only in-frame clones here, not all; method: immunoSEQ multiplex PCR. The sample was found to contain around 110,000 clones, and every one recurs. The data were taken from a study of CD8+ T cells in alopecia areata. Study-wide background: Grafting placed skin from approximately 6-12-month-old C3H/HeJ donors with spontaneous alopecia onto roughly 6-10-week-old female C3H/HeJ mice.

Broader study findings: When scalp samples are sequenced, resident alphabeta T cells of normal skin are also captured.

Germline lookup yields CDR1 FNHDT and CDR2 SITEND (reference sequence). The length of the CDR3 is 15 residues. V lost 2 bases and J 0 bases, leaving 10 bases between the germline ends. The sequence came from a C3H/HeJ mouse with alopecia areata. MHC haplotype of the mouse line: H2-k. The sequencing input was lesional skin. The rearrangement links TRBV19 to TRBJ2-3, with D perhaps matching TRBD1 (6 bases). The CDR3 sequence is CASSILDSSAETLYF. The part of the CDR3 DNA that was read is TGTGCCAGCAGTATTTTGGACAGTAGTGCAGAA.